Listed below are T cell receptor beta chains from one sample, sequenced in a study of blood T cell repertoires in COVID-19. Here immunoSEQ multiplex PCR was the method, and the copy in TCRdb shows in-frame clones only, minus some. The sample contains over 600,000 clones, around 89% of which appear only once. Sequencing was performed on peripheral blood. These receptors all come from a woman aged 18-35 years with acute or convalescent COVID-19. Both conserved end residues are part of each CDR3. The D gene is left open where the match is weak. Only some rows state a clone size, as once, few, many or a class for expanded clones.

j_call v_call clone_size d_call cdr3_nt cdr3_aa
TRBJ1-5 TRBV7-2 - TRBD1 TGTGCCAGCAGCCCCAAGACAGGGAATCAGCCCCAGCATTTT CASSPKTGNQPQHF
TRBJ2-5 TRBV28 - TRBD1 TGTGCCAGCAGACCCGGGGACAGGGAAAGTGAGACCCAGTACTTC CASRPGDRESETQYF
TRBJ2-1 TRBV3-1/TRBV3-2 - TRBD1 TGTGCCAGCAGCCCCGACAGGGTCGGCTACAATGAGCAGTTCTTC CASSPDRVGYNEQFF
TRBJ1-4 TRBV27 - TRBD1 TGTGCCAGCAGTTTACGGACAGGGGGCTGGGATGAAAAACTGTTTTTT CASSLRTGGWDEKLFF
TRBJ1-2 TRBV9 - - TGTGCCAGCAGCGTAGAGCAGGGGTATGGCTACACCTTC CASSVEQGYGYTF
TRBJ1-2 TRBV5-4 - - TGTGCCAGCAGCTTGCGGAGTCACGGCTACACCTTC CASSLRSHGYTF
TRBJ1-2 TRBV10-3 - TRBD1 TGTGCCATCAGTGAAAAACGACAGGGTAATGGGGATGGCTACACCTTC CAISEKRQGNGDGYTF
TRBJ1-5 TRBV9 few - TGTGCCAGCAGCGCAGGGGTCGGCAATCAGCCCCAGCATTTT CASSAGVGNQPQHF
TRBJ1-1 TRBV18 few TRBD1 TGTGCCAGCTCGCCAAACAGGGGGGACACTGAAGCTTTCTTT CASSPNRGDTEAFF
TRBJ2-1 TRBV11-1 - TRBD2 TGTGCCAGCAGCCGGACTAGCGGGGGCTACAATGAGCAGTTCTTC CASSRTSGGYNEQFF
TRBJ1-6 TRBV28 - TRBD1 TGTGCCAGCAGTTCCTCCGGGACAGGGGACCCACCCCTCCACTTT CASSSSGTGDPPLHF
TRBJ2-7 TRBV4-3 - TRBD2 TGCGCCAGCAGCCAACTAGCGGGGGCGATTTACGAGCAGTACTTC CASSQLAGAIYEQYF
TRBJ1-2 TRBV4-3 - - TGCGCCAGCAGCCAGGCAGGGGCGCGCCATCATAACTATGGCTACACCTTC CASSQAGARHHNYGYTF
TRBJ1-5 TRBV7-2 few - TGTGCCAGCAGCCGCCTCGGACAGATTAGCAATCAGCCCCAGCATTTT CASSRLGQISNQPQHF
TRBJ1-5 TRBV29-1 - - TGCAGCGCCGCAGGAGGTAGCAATCAGCCCCAGCATTTT CSAAGGSNQPQHF
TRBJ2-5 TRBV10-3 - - TGTGCCATCAGTGAGTCGAGTCGCACCCAGTACTTC CAISESSRTQYF
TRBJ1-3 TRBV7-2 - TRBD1 TGTGCCAGCAGCTTAGGTGGGACAGGGGGAAACACCATATATTTT CASSLGGTGGNTIYF
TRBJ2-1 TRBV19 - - TGTGCCAGTAGTATCTCAGGGTACTCCTACAATGAGCAGTTCTTC CASSISGYSYNEQFF